This T cell receptor (beta chain) emerged from a study of T cell responses to AZD1222 COVID-19 vaccine. Study-wide results and caveats: Unmutated variant regions are reportedly the target of nearly half of TCRs that are spike-specific. It should be noted that donors were predominantly white British and more often female, and clonal diversity was possibly underestimated.

Notes on this clone: Its target is unknown.

Trimming cost V 6 bases and J 11 bases, with 11 bases left between them. The CDR3 consists of 11 residues. The germline gives CDR1 LNHDA, CDR2 SQIVND (reference sequence). Assay used: immunoSEQ multiplex PCR; TCRdb lists only in-frame clones, some missing. Seen here are tens of thousands of clones, 75% to 95% observed once, and the top ten hold 6.3%. The input for sequencing was peripheral blood, taken 28 days after the second dose of the MenACWY control vaccine. The rearrangement uses TRBV19 and TRBJ1-5; D remains ambiguous. This receptor was obtained from an adult who received the MenACWY meningococcal vaccine as a control. CDR3 sequence reads: CASRQDLTQHF. CDR3 coding DNA: TGTGCCAGTAGACAAGACTTGACCCAGCATTTT. Looking up the rest from reference TRBV19 and TRBJ1-5 gives the full variable domain: DGGITQSPKYLFRKEGQNVTLSCEQNLNHDAMYWYRQDPGQGLRLIYYSQIVNDFQKGDIAEGYSVSREKKESFPLTVTSAQKNPTAFYLCASRQDLTQHFGDGTRLSIL.